Listed below are T cell receptor beta chains from one sample, sequenced in a study of neoadjuvant anti-PD-1 for oral cavity cancer. Method: immunoSEQ multiplex PCR; TCRdb's copy keeps in-frame clones and lacks some. This sample has roughly 68,000 clones, with roughly nine tenths found just once. The sequenced sample was PBMCs, obtained after nivolumab (anti-PD-1) treatment. The origin of the receptors is a person between 40 and 85 years old with oral cavity squamous cell carcinoma. The conserved cysteine and the conserved F or W are not part of the CDR3 here. The order of the fields is CDR3 length, V gene, J gene, CDR3 protein.

13,TRBV6-5,TRBJ2-3,ASSYDGTRGPWQY
13,TRBV15,TRBJ2-3,ATSPRDLRGDTQY
12,TRBV27,TRBJ2-1,ASSLFFGGNEQF
12,TRBV5-1,TRBJ1-1,ASSLEGGNPEAF
11,TRBV10-2,TRBJ1-2,ASSQTFNAGYT
14,TRBV7-9,TRBJ2-4,ASSRLGQGEANIQY
11,TRBV5-1,TRBJ2-3,ASSLEVGGAQY
12,TRBV30,TRBJ1-1,AWSVRQTNTEAF
13,TRBV13,TRBJ1-3,ASSLQWGSGNTIY
13,TRBV13,TRBJ2-7,ASSFRQGHLHEQY
14,TRBV5-6,TRBJ2-3,ASSLGSGGWTDTQY
12,TRBV7-9,TRBJ2-1,ASSLRVLDNEQF
12,TRBV6-6,TRBJ2-2,ASSYGANTGELF
14,TRBV4-1,TRBJ2-7,ASSQGSTRSLGEQY
13,TRBV6-1,TRBJ1-1,ASSRPGTPNTEAF
11,TRBV11-2,TRBJ1-2,ASSSSGLYGYT
12,TRBV11-2,TRBJ2-1,ASRPNRGKFEQF
13,TRBV19,TRBJ1-1,ASSTQGPLGTEAF
14,TRBV5-1,TRBJ2-1,ASSFSLAGSYNEQF
13,TRBV7-3,TRBJ1-1,ASSIHSGGVTEAF
17,TRBV10-2,TRBJ2-3,ASRGELWDTLVLTDTQY
13,TRBV5-1,TRBJ2-2,ASSLSMGFTGELF